Listed below are T cell receptor beta chains from one sample, sequenced in a study of identical twins. TCRdb passed the 5' RACE reads through MiXCR, listing each CDR3 protein once. The sample contains approximately 670,000 distinct CDR3 sequences, around 5.7% of which appear only once. The sample comprised naive T cells sorted from blood. The receptors were sampled from a man in his late teens or twenties in good health. CDR3s include the opening cysteine and the closing phenylalanine or tryptophan. A D gene is named only where the DNA matches it firmly. Size is omitted from some rows. Given values are once, few, many or a class for expanded clones.

NA	TRBJ2-2	TRBV4-3	TRBD2	CASSLLLGLAGGGTGELFF	TGCGCCAGCAGCCTACTCCTGGGACTAGCGGGAGGGGGAACCGGGGAGCTGTTTTTT
many	TRBJ1-1	TRBV5-1	NA	CASRQEPDTEAFF	TGCGCCAGCAGACAGGAACCTGACACTGAAGCTTTCTTT
few	TRBJ2-7	TRBV20-1	NA	CSARADYEQYF	TGCAGTGCTAGAGCGGACTACGAGCAGTACTTC
many	TRBJ1-1	TRBV5-1	NA	CASSPFPTANTEAFF	TGCGCCAGCAGCCCGTTCCCGACAGCGAACACTGAAGCTTTCTTT
many	TRBJ2-3	TRBV5-5	TRBD1	CASSSPGQGPSDTQYF	TGTGCCAGCAGTTCTCCGGGACAGGGCCCGTCAGATACGCAGTATTTT
NA	TRBJ2-3	TRBV6-1	NA	CASSRVRAETQYF	TGTGCCAGCAGTCGAGTGAGGGCCGAAACGCAGTATTTT
few	TRBJ2-3	TRBV7-8	NA	CASSGRAPPSTDTQYF	TGTGCCAGCAGCGGGCGGGCCCCCCCCAGCACAGATACGCAGTATTTT
many	TRBJ2-5	TRBV29-1	TRBD2	CSGGTSGQETQYF	TGCAGCGGAGGGACTAGCGGACAAGAGACCCAGTACTTC
many	TRBJ1-4	TRBV3-1	NA	CASSPWGEKLFF	TGTGCCAGCAGCCCCTGGGGGGAAAAACTGTTTTTT
NA	TRBJ1-4	TRBV4-1	NA	CASSQPPGGVGEKLFF	TGCGCCAGCAGCCAACCCCCTGGAGGGGTCGGCGAAAAACTGTTTTTT
many	TRBJ2-2	TRBV5-5	NA	CASSLVPDENTGELFF	TGTGCCAGCAGCTTGGTACCAGACGAGAACACCGGGGAGCTGTTTTTT
NA	TRBJ2-2	TRBV7-2	TRBD1	CASSMTGGKKTGELFF	TGTGCCAGCAGCATGACAGGGGGTAAAAAGACCGGGGAGCTGTTTTTT
many	TRBJ2-1	TRBV7-8	TRBD2	CASRLLAGEGNEQFF	TGTGCCAGCAGGTTACTAGCGGGAGAGGGCAATGAGCAGTTCTTC
many	TRBJ1-1	TRBV4-3	NA	CASSQDATAEAFF	TGCGCCAGCAGTCAAGACGCCACAGCCGAAGCTTTCTTT
many	TRBJ2-5	TRBV6-5	NA	CASSYSSGGIAETQYF	TGTGCCAGCAGTTACTCAAGCGGAGGGATTGCGGAGACCCAGTACTTC
many	TRBJ2-7	TRBV6-1	NA	CASSLTGAHEQYF	TGTGCCAGCAGTCTGACGGGGGCCCACGAGCAGTACTTC
many	TRBJ2-4	TRBV7-8	NA	CASSLERTTKNIQYF	TGTGCCAGCAGCTTAGAGAGGACAACCAAAAACATTCAGTACTTC
many	TRBJ2-7	TRBV5-1	NA	CASSRRLGEQYF	TGCGCCAGCAGCCGGAGACTAGGCGAGCAGTACTTC